In its sample, the clone carrying this T cell receptor (beta chain) was seen a few times. Antigen: not known. V was shortened by 0 bases and J by 4 bases, with 12 bases between the two germline ends. The CDR3 loop spans 15 amino acids. CDR1 and CDR2 from the germline V gene are SEHNR and FQNEAQ (reference sequence). The assay was immunoSEQ multiplex PCR, and TCRdb's table has in-frame clones only and misses some. The data hold over 110,000 clones, with 80% to 90% observed a single time. This sample was included in a study of Ad26.COV2.S vaccination and SARS-CoV-2 variants. Study-level findings and limits: Participants given vaccine showed non-spike TCR breadth similar to that of placebo recipients. Reported post-vaccination CD8+ and CD4+ T cell responses to spike showed substantial breadth. People who got the vaccine had more spike-specific TCR breadth than people who got placebo.

The TCR was taken from a human donor who had recovered from COVID-19. The chain carries TRBV7-9 and TRBJ1-2; D possibly corresponds to TRBD1 (5 bases). The sequences come from peripheral blood, collected after recovery from COVID-19. CDR3 sequence (DNA): TGTGCCAGCAGCTTAGCGCTTGACAGCGTCTATGGCTACACCTTC. Amino acids: CASSLALDSVYGYTF.